Below, 10 T cell receptor beta chains from the same sample are listed, as sequenced in a study of cytotoxic CD8 clonotypes in ibrutinib-treated CLL. Using immunoSEQ multiplex PCR, the repertoire was profiled, and TCRdb retains in-frame clones only, with some absent. The sample includes 150,000 or so clones, about four fifths seen only once; the top ten take roughly 13%. The source was PBMCs, collected after 12 months of ibrutinib treatment. The source is a human donor with chronic lymphocytic leukemia.

Comment on this clone: Other DNA sequences in this specimen translate into the identical CDR3. The genes are TRBV30 and TRBJ1-5; D may be TRBD1 (5 bases). CDR1 is GTSNPN, CDR2 SVGIG, per germline (reference sequence). Trimming took 5 bases from V and 4 from J, leaving 9 bases between them. The length of the CDR3 is 12 residues. CDR3 residues: CAWGTGNQPQHF. The CDR3 nucleotides are TGTGCCTGGGGGACTGGGAATCAGCCCCAGCATTTT.

The CDR3 DNA sequence: TGTGCCAGCAGCTTAGCGCGCGGTCTCGGCGACAATGAGCAGTTCTTC. Translated, it gives CASSLARGLGDNEQFF. The J gene is TRBJ2-1, the V gene TRBV7-9, with D unresolved. Germline CDR1 is SEHNR and CDR2 is FQNEAQ (reference sequence). CDR3 size: 16 residues. Trimming took off 0 bases at V and 5 bases at J, with 14 bases between the two ends.

The chain joins TRBV6-5 to TRBJ2-7; TRBD1 agrees at 9 bases. Trimming at V came to 4 bases and at J to 4 bases, leaving 5 bases not matched to a gene. The germline CDR1 and CDR2 sequences are MNHEY and SVGAGI. This CDR3 is 14 amino acids long. The DNA of the CDR3 is TGTGCCAGCAGTTCACAGGGGGCCTCTTACGAGCAGTACTTC. As protein: CASSSQGASYEQYF.

The gene calls are TRBV5-6 and TRBJ2-3; no reliable D call. The V end was cut by 2 bases, the J end by 2 bases, with 18 bases between. Looked up from germline, CDR1 is SGHDT and CDR2 is YYEEEE. The CDR3 has 17 residues. This CDR3 is CASSFGSLPLITDTQYF. DNA of the CDR3: TGTGCCAGCAGCTTCGGCTCTCTCCCGCTAATCACAGATACGCAGTATTTT.

The chain has TRBV10-1 and TRBJ2-1; TRBD2 might be the D (5 bases). CDR3 size: 17 residues. V was cut by 3 bases and J by 2 bases, with 17 bases left in between. Germline V gene data show CDR1 as WNHNN and CDR2 as SYGVQD (reference sequence). The chain's CDR3 is CASSDRRGVTAYNEQFF. The CDR3 nucleotides are TGCGCCAGCAGTGACCGTCGGGGAGTAACGGCCTACAATGAGCAGTTCTTC.

This clone was observed a single time. CDR3 protein: CASSLVGDRSSGYTF. The CDR3 region has the DNA TGCGCCAGCAGCTTGGTTGGGGACAGGTCTTCTGGCTACACCTTC. The chain carries TRBV5-1 and TRBJ1-2; 8 bases map to TRBD1. CDR1 is SGHRS, CDR2 YFSETQ, per germline. J lost 7 bases, V lost 0 bases, and 8 bases had no gene match. The CDR3 has 15 residues.

The chain recombines TRBV5-4 with TRBJ2-5; D remains ambiguous. CDR3 length: 15 amino acids. Trimming cost V 2 bases and J 0 bases, with 11 bases left between them. Germline V gene data show CDR1 as SGHNT and CDR2 as YYREEE (reference sequence). CDR3 region: CASSLIASYQETQYF. DNA for the CDR3: TGTGCCAGCAGCTTAATCGCCTCGTACCAAGAGACCCAGTACTTC.

The CDR3 nucleotides read TGTGCCAGCGCCTCGGGGAAGCGGGCTAGCACAGATACGCAGTATTTT. This gives the protein CASASGKRASTDTQYF. The chain carries TRBV5-4 and TRBJ2-3, with a possible D match to TRBD2 (6 bases). Trimming took off 7 bases at V and 0 bases at J, with 18 bases between the two ends. Germline values: CDR1 SGHNT, CDR2 YYREEE (reference sequence). This CDR3 has 16 residues.

The CDR3 DNA sequence: TGTGCCAGCAGCGTAGTGGCAGGGGCGGGCACCGGGGAGCTGTTTTTT. Translating gives CASSVVAGAGTGELFF. The rearrangement joins TRBV9 to TRBJ2-2, with D possibly being TRBD1 (6 bases). This CDR3 is built from 16 residues. The ends were cut back, 0 bases at V and 4 bases at J, with 13 bases in the middle. From germline, CDR1 is SGDLS and CDR2 YYNGEE.

The chain joins TRBV11-2 to TRBJ2-7; either TRBD1 or TRBD2 may supply D (5 bases each). Trimming removed 5 bases from V and 4 bases from J, with 9 bases in between. The germline gives CDR1 SGHAT, CDR2 FQNNGV. The CDR3 sequence is 12 residues long. The CDR3 reads CASSRGGYEQYF. The CDR3 DNA follows: TGTGCCAGCAGCCGGGGCGGATACGAGCAGTACTTC.